This T cell receptor beta chain stems from a study of T cells in Graves' hyperthyroidism and ophthalmopathy. Points from the study as a whole: Researchers found most expanded thyroid clonotypes above 0.001 in blood as well.

What was amplified from RNA transcripts were TCR beta CDR3 regions. RT-PCR in the first round (using the HTBI primer set) targeted the TCR CDR3. TCRdb reanalysed the multiplex PCR reads using MiXCR and keeps one entry per CDR3 protein. The table records fewer than 40,000 distinct CDR3 sequences, roughly 50% of them present only once. CDR1 SNHLY and CDR2 FYNNEI come from the germline V gene. The CDR3 contains 10 residues. V was clipped by 7 bases and J by 6 bases, with 4 bases between them. Ophthalmopathy cases met thresholds of Clinical Activity Score at least 3, NOSPECS grade at least 4 and duration under 3 months. Diagnoses rested on clinical symptoms, serum thyroxine and TRAb, thyroid ultrasound and orbital computed tomography. Worth noting for this clonotype: The antigen remains undetermined.

The chain couples TRBV2 to TRBJ2-1; D is unclear. The sample taken for sequencing was blood. The origin of this receptor is a man aged 35-49 years with Graves' ophthalmopathy. The CDR3 here is CASISNEQFF. CDR3 DNA: TGTGCCAGCATATCCAATGAGCAGTTCTTC.